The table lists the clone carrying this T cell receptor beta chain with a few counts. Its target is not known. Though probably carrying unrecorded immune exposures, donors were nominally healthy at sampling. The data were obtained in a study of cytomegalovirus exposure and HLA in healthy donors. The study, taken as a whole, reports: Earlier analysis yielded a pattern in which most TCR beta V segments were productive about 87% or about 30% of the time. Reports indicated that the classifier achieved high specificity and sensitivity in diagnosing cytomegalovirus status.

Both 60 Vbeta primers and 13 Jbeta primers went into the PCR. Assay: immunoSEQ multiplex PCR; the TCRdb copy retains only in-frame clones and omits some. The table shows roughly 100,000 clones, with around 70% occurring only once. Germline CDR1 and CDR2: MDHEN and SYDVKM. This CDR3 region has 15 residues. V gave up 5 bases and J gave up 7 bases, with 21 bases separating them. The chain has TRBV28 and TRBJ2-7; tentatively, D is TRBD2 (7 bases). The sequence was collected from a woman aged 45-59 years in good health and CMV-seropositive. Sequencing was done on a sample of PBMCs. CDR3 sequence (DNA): TGTGCCAGCAGTCCCGCGGGGGCTTGGGCGCGTGAGCAGTACTTC. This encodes CASSPAGAWAREQYF.